Below are 28 T cell receptor beta chains sequenced from a single sample in a study of CD8 T cells in Susac syndrome. cDNA came from around 0.5 to 1 ug RNA primed by random hexamers. From the immunoSEQ multiplex PCR reads, TCRdb called clonotypes with MiXCR, one entry per CDR3 protein. The sample carries tens of thousands of distinct CDR3 sequences, around 96% recorded once. The sample taken for sequencing was CD8+ T cells from PBMCs. These receptors all come from a human donor with Susac syndrome.

The chain links TRBV28 to TRBJ1-2, with 8 nucleotides matching TRBD1. The J segment lost 5 bases and the V segment lost 6 bases, leaving 5 bases of the junction unmatched. This CDR3 region has 13 residues. Germline loops: CDR1 MDHEN, CDR2 SYDVKM. This chain's CDR3 is CASRAGQAYGYTF. DNA for the CDR3: TGTGCCAGCAGGGCGGGACAGGCATATGGCTACACCTTC.

This sequence joins TRBV25-1 and TRBJ2-1, with 9 bases identical to TRBD1. The CDR3 is 14 residues long. V lost 5 bases to trimming and J lost 7 bases; unmatched junction nucleotides: 6. Germline CDR1 MGHDK, CDR2 SYGVNS. DNA of the CDR3: TGTGCCAGCAGTACCCCGGGACAGGGAAATGAGCAGTTCTTC. Encoded protein: CASSTPGQGNEQFF.

The rearrangement joins TRBV7-9 to TRBJ2-7; D is uncertain. Trimming removed 5 bases from V and 0 bases from J, with 8 bases in between. This CDR3 comprises 13 residues. Germline-derived CDR1 and CDR2 are SEHNR and FQNEAQ (reference sequence). The CDR3 sequence: CASSQASSYEQYF. In DNA, the CDR3 is TGTGCCAGCAGCCAGGCCTCCTCCTACGAGCAGTACTTC.

As DNA, the CDR3 is TGTGCCAGCAGTGGCCTCGAGGGTGACACTGAAGCTTTCTTT. Translated: CASSGLEGDTEAFF. This rearrangement joins TRBV25-1 to TRBJ1-1; D is unresolved. Germline V CDR1 and CDR2: MGHDK, SYGVNS. The CDR3 sequence is 14 residues long. V was trimmed by 4 bases and J by 3 bases, leaving 12 bases between them.

The chain combines TRBV7-2 with TRBJ2-5; 9 bases match TRBD2. The CDR3 contains 16 residues. Germline CDR1 is SGHTA and CDR2 is FQGNSA. V trimming: 1 base; J trimming: 6 bases; junction bases outside the gene matches: 9. CDR3 amino acids: CASSLDVAGGQKTQYF. CDR3 sequence (DNA): TGTGCCAGCAGCTTAGATGTTGCGGGGGGGCAAAAGACCCAGTACTTC.

The J gene is TRBJ2-1, the V gene TRBV4-1; the match to TRBD2 covers 9 bases. CDR1 and CDR2 from the germline V gene are MGHRA and YSYEKL. The CDR3 spans 14 residues. V gave up 1 base and J gave up 7 bases; unmatched junction bases: 2. The CDR3 is CASSQVAGDNEQFF. The CDR3 nucleotides read TGCGCCAGCAGCCAAGTAGCGGGGGATAATGAGCAGTTCTTC.

The chain couples TRBV20-1 to TRBJ2-7, with D perhaps assigned TRBD1 or TRBD2 (9 bases each). Trimming removed 3 bases from V and 5 bases from J, with 20 bases in between. CDR1 and CDR2 from the germline V gene are DFQATT and SNEGSKA (reference sequence). The CDR3 is 15 residues long. CDR3 sequence: CSARRGGTGFNEQYF. The CDR3 bases are TGCAGTGCTAGGCGGGGGGGGACAGGGTTTAACGAGCAGTACTTC.

The gene calls are TRBV7-2 and TRBJ1-1, with a possible D match to TRBD1 (6 bases). CDR3 size: 14 residues. The germline V and J ends were trimmed by 8 bases and 10 bases, with 23 bases remaining between them. CDR1 is SGHTA, CDR2 FQGNSA, per germline. The CDR3 DNA sequence: TGTGCCAGCGCATTACAGGGTGGAGGATCGGGAGCTTTCTTT. This encodes CASALQGGGSGAFF. The whole variable domain, filled in from reference TRBV7-2 and TRBJ1-1, reads GAGVSQSPSNKVTEKGKDVELRCDPISGHTALYWYRQSLGQGLEFLIYFQGNSAPDKSGLPSDRFSAERTGGSVSTLTIQRTQQEDSAVYLCASALQGGGSGAFFGQGTRLTVV.

This chain links TRBV20-1 with TRBJ1-1; no definite D call. Germline V CDR1 and CDR2: DFQATT, SNEGSKA (reference sequence). CDR3 length equals 13 residues. The ends were cut back, 8 bases at V and 0 bases at J, with 13 bases in the middle. This CDR3 reads CSPKDGLNTEAFF. The CDR3 DNA follows: TGCAGTCCAAAGGACGGCCTGAACACTGAAGCTTTCTTT.

Only one count was recorded for this clonotype. The V and J genes are TRBV19 and TRBJ2-2; D gene unclear. Between the trimmed V and J ends, which lost 10 bases and 7 bases, there was a span of 16 bases. The germline CDR1 and CDR2 sequences are LNHDA and SQIVND (reference sequence). There are 13 residues in the CDR3. CDR3 nucleotide sequence: TGTGCCACGGGTGTCCAGGCGGACGGGGAGCTGTTTTTT. Its translation: CATGVQADGELFF.

The chain uses TRBV20-1 and TRBJ2-3; D may be TRBD2 (5 bases). The CDR3 has 12 amino acids. CDR1 and CDR2 (germline): DFQATT, SNEGSKA (reference sequence). V shed 3 bases and J shed 7 bases, with 11 bases lying between them. The CDR3 sequence is CSARPDFNTQYF. The CDR3 DNA sequence: TGCAGTGCTAGGCCGGACTTCAATACGCAGTATTTT.

This chain uses TRBV2 with TRBJ2-5; D gene uncertain. V dropped 4 bases and J dropped 2 bases, with 8 bases sitting between them. This CDR3 has 13 residues. Germline V gene sequence: CDR1 SNHLY, CDR2 FYNNEI. Here the CDR3 DNA reads TGTGCCAGCAGTGGGAACAGACAAGAGACCCAGTACTTC. It is translated as CASSGNRQETQYF.

The chain has TRBV29-1 and TRBJ1-1, with D unclear. V dropped 4 bases and J dropped 7 bases, with 16 bases sitting between them. This CDR3 is 13 amino acids long. CDR1 is SQVTM, CDR2 ANQGSEA, per germline. Here the CDR3 DNA reads TGCAGCGTTGCCCCTAATCACGGGGATGAAGCTTTCTTT. The encoded protein is CSVAPNHGDEAFF.

The chain joins TRBV6-5 to TRBJ2-5, with D perhaps matching TRBD1 (7 bases). The CDR3 totals 16 residues. Trimming took off 3 bases at V and 4 bases at J, with 18 bases between the two ends. Germline assignment: CDR1 MNHEY and CDR2 SVGAGI. The CDR3 nucleotides read TGTGCCAGCAGTTATCCCACAGGGGTCGGGGGAGAGACCCAGTACTTC. Its translation is CASSYPTGVGGETQYF.

The chain links TRBV6-6 to TRBJ2-1; 7 positions agree with TRBD1. Germline V gives CDR1 MNHNY, CDR2 SVGAGI (reference sequence). The CDR3 spans 12 residues. The trim removed 8 bases at V and 7 bases at J, leaving 5 bases unmatched. The CDR3 nucleotides read TGTGCCAGCCGACAGGGAGAAAATGAGCAGTTCTTC. Translating gives CASRQGENEQFF.

The chain recombines TRBV7-8 with TRBJ2-6; D ambiguous. Trimming removed 2 bases from V and 2 bases from J, with 10 bases in between. Germline CDR1 SGHVS, CDR2 FQNEAQ. This CDR3 spans 16 amino acids. CDR3 sequence: CASSLLSAAGANVLTF. The CDR3 DNA reads as TGTGCCAGCAGCTTATTGTCAGCTGCTGGGGCCAACGTCCTGACTTTC.

This sequence joins TRBV6-5 and TRBJ2-1; unclear D gene. Deletions cut 7 bases from V and 6 bases from J, with 13 bases between. CDR3 length: 13 amino acids. CDR1 MNHEY and CDR2 SVGAGI come from the germline V gene. CDR3 bases: TGTGCCAGCATCCCCCCTTTAGGCAATGAGCAGTTCTTC. It translates to CASIPPLGNEQFF.

The J gene is TRBJ1-1, the V gene TRBV30, with 7 positions matching TRBD1. Germline lookup yields CDR1 GTSNPN and CDR2 SVGIG (reference sequence). The CDR3 contains 13 residues. V was pared by 2 bases and J by 3 bases, with 3 bases of the junction left unmatched. The DNA of the CDR3 is TGTGCCTGGAGTATCAGGGGGGACACTGAAGCTTTCTTT. It specifies CAWSIRGDTEAFF.

This clonotype was seen once. One end of the junction does not line up with germline, which may come from a read error. V is TRBV29-1 and J is TRBJ2-1; TRBD2 matches 13 bases. The CDR3 length is 17 residues. The V gene's germline CDR1 is SQVTM and CDR2 ANQGSEA. The CDR3 DNA reads TGCAGCGTCGAAGGACTAGCGGGGGTTAGCTCCTACAATGAGCAGTTCTTC. It is translated as CSVEGLAGVSSYNEQFF.

In this sample, this clonotype turned up once. V gene TRBV12-3 or TRBV12-4 combines with J gene TRBJ2-1, with 14 bases identical to TRBD2. V shed 6 bases, J shed 10 bases, and the junction held 8 bases outside the gene matches. The CDR3 has 15 residues. CDR3 in amino acids: CASSPGLAGGGEQFF. The CDR3 region has the DNA TGTGCCAGCAGCCCTGGACTAGCGGGGGGTGGCGAGCAGTTCTTC.

The chain combines TRBV30 with TRBJ2-2; TRBD2 might be the D (5 bases). V dropped 2 bases and J dropped 6 bases, with 16 bases sitting between them. Germline CDR1 and CDR2: GTSNPN and SVGIG (reference sequence). The CDR3 runs 15 residues. This CDR3 reads CAWSPRVGAAGELFF. The CDR3 nucleotides are TGTGCCTGGAGTCCTCGTGTGGGAGCAGCCGGGGAGCTGTTTTTT.

The V gene is TRBV20-1, the J gene TRBJ1-1, with 7 positions matching TRBD1. CDR3 size: 12 residues. Germline loops: CDR1 DFQATT, CDR2 SNEGSKA (reference sequence). The junction had 1 base not matched to a gene; V was cut back by 3 bases and J by 3 bases. CDR3 protein: CSASQGDTEAFF. The CDR3 coding sequence is TGCAGTGCTAGTCAGGGGGACACTGAAGCTTTCTTT.

The V call is TRBV20-1, the J call TRBJ1-1, with D hard to call. The CDR3 totals 12 residues. Looked up from germline, CDR1 is DFQATT and CDR2 is SNEGSKA (reference sequence). CDR3: CSAVGVSTEAFF. The CDR3 DNA follows: TGCAGCGCAGTCGGGGTTAGCACTGAAGCTTTCTTT.

V and J are TRBV29-1 and TRBJ1-2; D is ambiguous. This CDR3 has 12 amino acids. The V gene's germline CDR1 is SQVTM and CDR2 ANQGSEA. V lost 1 base to trimming and J lost 7 bases, with 10 bases between them. The CDR3 here is CSVEGQDGGYTF. In nucleotides, the CDR3 is TGCAGCGTTGAAGGGCAGGATGGTGGCTACACCTTC.

V is TRBV29-1 and J is TRBJ1-1; D is ambiguous. This CDR3 is built from 12 residues. Trimming removed 3 bases at V and 3 bases at J, with 8 bases between. Germline loops: CDR1 SQVTM, CDR2 ANQGSEA. CDR3 in amino acids: CSVEGGDTEAFF. The CDR3 DNA reads as TGCAGCGTTGAGGGCGGGGACACTGAAGCTTTCTTT.

The J gene is TRBJ2-5, the V gene TRBV6-5; D might be TRBD2 (5 bases). The CDR3 is 14 amino acids. Germline V gives CDR1 MNHEY, CDR2 SVGAGI. The V gene lost 2 bases and the J gene lost 0 bases, with 7 bases spanning the gap. CDR3 region: CASSYVGDQETQYF. CDR3 coding DNA: TGTGCCAGCAGTTACGTCGGGGACCAAGAGACCCAGTACTTC.

The chain uses TRBV18 and TRBJ2-3, with D hard to call. V gave up 6 bases and J gave up 5 bases, with 6 bases separating them. This CDR3 region has 11 residues. Germline CDR1 is KGHSH and CDR2 is LQKENI. CDR3 coding DNA: TGTGCCAGCTCCCCGGGAGATACGCAGTATTTT. Protein: CASSPGDTQYF.

The genes are TRBV28 and TRBJ2-3; tentative D call: TRBD2 (5 bases). Germline assignment: CDR1 MDHEN and CDR2 SYDVKM. V lost 6 bases, J lost 3 bases, and 16 bases lay in between. The CDR3 covers 15 residues. CDR3: CASSPPEGRTDTQYF. The CDR3 bases are TGTGCCAGCAGCCCCCCAGAGGGCCGGACAGATACGCAGTATTTT.